This T cell receptor beta chain was captured in a study of long-term antiretroviral therapy in people with HIV. An immunoSEQ assay, version v3.0, was performed at survey level. The table came from immunoSEQ multiplex PCR; TCRdb's copy has only in-frame clones and leaves some out. The data hold around 26,000 clones, with 85% to 95% observed a single time. As for this clone: Its matching antigen is unknown.

J lost 1 base, V lost 2 bases, and 5 bases had no gene match. Germline assignment: CDR1 MNHEY and CDR2 SMNVEV (reference sequence). The CDR3 contains 17 residues. Findings of the study overall: Pre-ART clonal expansion yielded clones that dominated the repertoire at all time points.

The V and J genes are TRBV27 and TRBJ1-6; 7 nucleotides line up with TRBD1. Sequencing used unsorted PBMCs, obtained 7.6 years after starting antiretroviral therapy. The clonotype was recovered from a woman aged 40 to 49 with HIV. The CDR3 DNA reads TGTGCCAGCAGTTTAACTTTGGACAGGTCCTATAATTCACCCCTCCACTTT. It specifies CASSLTLDRSYNSPLHF.